This TCR beta chain was recorded in a study of CD8 T cells in Susac syndrome. Study-wide results and caveats: The TCR sequencing and HLA analysis in the study involved a relatively small number of individuals, as the study acknowledged.

On this clonotype itself: Its cognate antigen is unknown.

RNA in amounts of roughly 0.5 to 1 ug was reverse transcribed with random hexamers. Across 54 Vbeta and 13 Jbeta, immunoSEQ multiplex PCR amplified TCR beta CDR3. TCRdb itself ran the immunoSEQ multiplex PCR reads through MiXCR, one entry per CDR3 protein. Of around 300,000 distinct CDR3 sequences in the sample, 85% were seen once. CD8+ and CD4+ blood T cells underwent TCR beta sequencing. The CDR3 totals 17 residues. Germline-derived CDR1 and CDR2 are SGDLS and YYNGEE. V lost 2 bases to trimming and J lost 0 bases; unmatched junction nucleotides: 9. V is TRBV9 and J is TRBJ2-3, with 7 bases matching TRBD2. Sequencing was carried out using CD8+ T cells from PBMCs. This receptor was taken from a human donor with multiple sclerosis. The DNA of the CDR3 is TGTGCCAGCAGCGTTTTTCCTAGCGGACATAGCACAGATACGCAGTATTTT. This gives the protein CASSVFPSGHSTDTQYF.